The next 9 T cell receptor beta chains were all read from a single sample in a study of blood T cells in healthy people across ages. Primers used in a second PCR of about 7 to 12 cycles were a sample-barcoded 5' primer and a J-beta primer mix. MiXCR, run by TCRdb on the 5' RACE reads, gives a single entry per CDR3 protein. The table lists 1.2 million to 1.5 million distinct CDR3 sequences, roughly 40% of them singletons, with roughly 7.7% in the top ten. Sequencing was performed on blood. Receptor source: a woman aged 18-30 years in good health.

The chain carries TRBV27 and TRBJ1-5, with 7 bases aligning to TRBD1. V shed 5 bases, J shed 7 bases, and the junction held 8 bases outside the gene matches. This CDR3 has 14 amino acids. Germline loops: CDR1 MNHEY, CDR2 SMNVEV (reference sequence). The CDR3 DNA reads as TGTGCCAGCAGTGTCGGACAGGCCGTACAGCCCCAGCATTTT. Encoded protein: CASSVGQAVQPQHF.

The chain joins TRBV4-2 to TRBJ2-3, with 12 nucleotides matching TRBD2. This CDR3 has 18 amino acids. After removal of 0 bases from V and 4 bases from J, the junction contained 8 bases not matched to a gene. The germline gives CDR1 LGHNA, CDR2 YNFKEQ. CDR3 loop: CASSQETLAGGRADTQYF. In DNA form, the CDR3 reads TGTGCCAGCAGCCAAGAGACGCTAGCGGGAGGGCGTGCAGATACGCAGTATTTT.

CDR3 bases: TGCGCCAGCAGCTGGGAGGGACAGCTGAATGAAAAACTGTTTTTT. It specifies CASSWEGQLNEKLFF. The J gene is TRBJ1-4, the V gene TRBV5-1; the match to TRBD1 covers 7 bases. Germline CDR1 SGHRS, CDR2 YFSETQ. V shed 3 bases, J shed 5 bases, and the junction held 7 bases outside the gene matches. This CDR3 is built from 15 residues.

The rearrangement links TRBV12-3 or TRBV12-4 to TRBJ2-1; D is possibly TRBD1 or TRBD2 (5 bases each). V lost 4 bases and J lost 8, with 18 bases in between. CDR3 size: 15 residues. The CDR3 spells CASSSGRAVMDEQFF. The CDR3 nucleotides are TGTGCCAGCAGTTCGGGACGAGCGGTGATGGATGAGCAGTTCTTC.

In its sample, this clonotype was seen a few times. This chain joins TRBV27 and TRBJ1-2, with D perhaps matching TRBD1 (6 bases). Deletions cut 1 base from V and 2 bases from J, with 11 bases between. Germline V gene data show CDR1 as MNHEY and CDR2 as SMNVEV (reference sequence). The CDR3 runs to 15 residues. In DNA, the CDR3 is TGTGCCAGCAGTTTATGGTCAGGGGCGAACTATGGCTACACCTTC. Encoded protein: CASSLWSGANYGYTF.

The chain couples TRBV5-1 to TRBJ2-1; D uncertain. There are 13 residues in the CDR3. From germline, CDR1 is SGHRS and CDR2 YFSETQ. The V gene lost 0 bases and the J gene lost 9 bases, with 10 bases spanning the gap. The CDR3 coding sequence is TGCGCCAGCAGCTTGGGGAACAACGGTGAGCAGTTCTTC. Protein: CASSLGNNGEQFF.

This clonotype was counted between two and nine times. CDR3 residues: CASTLSMNTEAFF. Written as DNA, the CDR3 is TGTGCCAGCACTCTTTCTATGAACACTGAAGCTTTCTTT. V gene TRBV6-1 combines with J gene TRBJ1-1, with D uncertain. The CDR3 runs 13 residues. Trimming shortened V by 7 bases and J by 0 bases, and 9 bases separated the two germline ends. The germline V gene has CDR1 MNHNS and CDR2 SASEGT.

Worth noting for this clonotype: The junction and the germline gene differ at one end; a read error may be behind it. The chain combines TRBV27 with TRBJ1-5; 9 bases map to TRBD1. Germline V gives CDR1 MNHEY, CDR2 SMNVEV (reference sequence). The CDR3 sequence is 17 residues long. The CDR3 bases are TGTGTCAGCAGTTCCGGGACAGGGTCCTTTAGCAATCAGCCCCAGCATTTT. The encoded protein is CVSSSGTGSFSNQPQHF.

The chain has TRBV20-1 and TRBJ1-2; D is perhaps TRBD1 (5 bases). The CDR3 consists of 13 residues. The V gene lost 5 bases and the J gene lost 2 bases, with 12 bases spanning the gap. From germline, CDR1 is DFQATT and CDR2 SNEGSKA (reference sequence). CDR3 DNA sequence: TGCAGTGCTCTAAGGGACCCCAACTATGGCTACACCTTC. Protein product: CSALRDPNYGYTF.